This T cell receptor beta chain was found in a study of blood T cells in healthy people across ages. Study-level information: In model experiments, template switching was able to capture about one barcoded beta molecule for every two T cells that were present.

A second PCR of roughly 7 to 11 cycles used a sample-barcoded 5' primer and a J-beta primer mix. TCRdb redid the calling of the 5' RACE reads with MiXCR, one entry per CDR3 protein. The data show hundreds of thousands of distinct CDR3 sequences, about 30% seen once. The study, taken as a whole, reports: It was not possible, with unsorted PBMCs, to conclusively compare naive and antigen-experienced cells. The diversity estimates, figures obtained from one million T cells, were considered underestimates.

Germline V gene sequence: CDR1 SGHDT, CDR2 YYEEEE. The CDR3 is 13 amino acids. Per individual sample, total RNA of at least 5.5 micrograms was extracted. This clonotype was counted a few times. Its antigen is unknown. The junction differs from germline at one of its ends, possibly a read error. This chain joins TRBV5-6 and TRBJ2-5; tentative D call: TRBD1 (6 bases). Sequenced input: blood. The clonotype comes from an elderly woman in good health. The CDR3 protein is CASSLPARDKDDF. In DNA form, the CDR3 reads TGTGCCAGCAGCTTACCCGCCCGGGACAAGGACGACTTC. The whole variable domain, filled in from reference TRBV5-6 and TRBJ2-5, reads DAGVTQSPTHLIKTRGQQVTLRCSPKSGHDTVSWYQQALGQGPQFIFQYYEEEERQRGNFPDRFSGHQFPNYSSELNVNALLLGDSALYLCASSLPARDKDDFGPGTRLLVL.